This T cell receptor beta chain came from a study of OX40 agonist ivuxolimab in advanced cancers. The V gene's germline CDR1 is MNHNY and CDR2 SVGAGI (reference sequence). Trimming took off 3 bases at V and 12 bases at J, with 6 bases between the two ends. The CDR3 consists of 9 residues. Assay used: immunoSEQ multiplex PCR; TCRdb lists only in-frame clones, some missing. Here the sample spans roughly 49,000 clones, approximately 79% being singletons. This clone was seen only a few times. The clonotype comes from an adult with an advanced solid tumor such as melanoma, head and neck, liver or kidney cancer. The source material was CD4+ or CD8+ T cells sorted from blood, sampled in a trial of the OX40 agonist ivuxolimab. This chain joins TRBV6-6 and TRBJ2-7; the D is unclear. The DNA of the CDR3 is TGTGCCAGCAGTTATGGAAGGTACTTC. Translating gives CASSYGRYF.